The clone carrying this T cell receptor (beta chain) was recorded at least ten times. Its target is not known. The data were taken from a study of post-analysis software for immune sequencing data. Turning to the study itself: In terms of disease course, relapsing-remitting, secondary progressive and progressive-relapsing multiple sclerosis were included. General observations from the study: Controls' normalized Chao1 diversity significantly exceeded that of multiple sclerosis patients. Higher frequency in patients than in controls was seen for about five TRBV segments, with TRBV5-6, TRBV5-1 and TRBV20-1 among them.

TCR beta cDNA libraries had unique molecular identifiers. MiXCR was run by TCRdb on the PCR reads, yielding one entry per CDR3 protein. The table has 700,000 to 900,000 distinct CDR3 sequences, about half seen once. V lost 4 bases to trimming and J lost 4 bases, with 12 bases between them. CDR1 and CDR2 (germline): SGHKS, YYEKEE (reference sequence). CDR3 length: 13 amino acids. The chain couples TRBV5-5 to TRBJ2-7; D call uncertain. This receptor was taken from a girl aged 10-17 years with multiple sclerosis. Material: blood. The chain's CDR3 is CASSLRTDYEQYF. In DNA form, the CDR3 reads TGTGCCAGCAGCCTCCGAACGGATTACGAGCAGTACTTC.